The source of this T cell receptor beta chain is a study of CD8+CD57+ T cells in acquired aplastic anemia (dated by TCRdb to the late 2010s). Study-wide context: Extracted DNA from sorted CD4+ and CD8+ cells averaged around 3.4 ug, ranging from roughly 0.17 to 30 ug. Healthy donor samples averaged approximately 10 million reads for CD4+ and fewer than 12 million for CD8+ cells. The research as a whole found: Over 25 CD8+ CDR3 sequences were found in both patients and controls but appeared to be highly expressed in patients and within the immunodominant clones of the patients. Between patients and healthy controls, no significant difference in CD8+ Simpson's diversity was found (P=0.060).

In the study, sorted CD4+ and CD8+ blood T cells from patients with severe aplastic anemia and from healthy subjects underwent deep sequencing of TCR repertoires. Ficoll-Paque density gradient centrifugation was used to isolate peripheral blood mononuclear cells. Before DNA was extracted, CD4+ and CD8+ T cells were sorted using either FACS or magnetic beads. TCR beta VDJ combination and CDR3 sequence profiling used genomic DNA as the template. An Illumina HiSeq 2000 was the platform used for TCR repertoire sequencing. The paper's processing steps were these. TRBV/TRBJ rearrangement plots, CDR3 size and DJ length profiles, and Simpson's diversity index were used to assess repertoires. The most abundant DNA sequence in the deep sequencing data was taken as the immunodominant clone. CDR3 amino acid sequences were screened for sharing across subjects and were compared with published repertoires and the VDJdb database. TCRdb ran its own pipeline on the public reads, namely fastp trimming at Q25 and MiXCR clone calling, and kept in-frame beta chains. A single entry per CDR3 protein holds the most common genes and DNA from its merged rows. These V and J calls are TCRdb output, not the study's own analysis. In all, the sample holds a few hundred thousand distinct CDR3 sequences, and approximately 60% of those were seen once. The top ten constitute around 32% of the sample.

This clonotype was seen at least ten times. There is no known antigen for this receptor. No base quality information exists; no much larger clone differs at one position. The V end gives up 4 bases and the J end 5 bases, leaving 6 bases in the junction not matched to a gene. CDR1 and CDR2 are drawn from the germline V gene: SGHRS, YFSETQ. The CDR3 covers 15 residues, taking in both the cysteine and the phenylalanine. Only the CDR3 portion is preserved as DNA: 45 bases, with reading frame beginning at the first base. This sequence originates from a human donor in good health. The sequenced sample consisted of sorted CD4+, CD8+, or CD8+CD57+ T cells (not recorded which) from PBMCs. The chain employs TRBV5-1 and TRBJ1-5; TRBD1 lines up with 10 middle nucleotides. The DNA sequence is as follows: TGCGCCAGCAGCGATGCCGGGACAGGGGATCAGCCCCAGCATTTT. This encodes CASSDAGTGDQPQHF.